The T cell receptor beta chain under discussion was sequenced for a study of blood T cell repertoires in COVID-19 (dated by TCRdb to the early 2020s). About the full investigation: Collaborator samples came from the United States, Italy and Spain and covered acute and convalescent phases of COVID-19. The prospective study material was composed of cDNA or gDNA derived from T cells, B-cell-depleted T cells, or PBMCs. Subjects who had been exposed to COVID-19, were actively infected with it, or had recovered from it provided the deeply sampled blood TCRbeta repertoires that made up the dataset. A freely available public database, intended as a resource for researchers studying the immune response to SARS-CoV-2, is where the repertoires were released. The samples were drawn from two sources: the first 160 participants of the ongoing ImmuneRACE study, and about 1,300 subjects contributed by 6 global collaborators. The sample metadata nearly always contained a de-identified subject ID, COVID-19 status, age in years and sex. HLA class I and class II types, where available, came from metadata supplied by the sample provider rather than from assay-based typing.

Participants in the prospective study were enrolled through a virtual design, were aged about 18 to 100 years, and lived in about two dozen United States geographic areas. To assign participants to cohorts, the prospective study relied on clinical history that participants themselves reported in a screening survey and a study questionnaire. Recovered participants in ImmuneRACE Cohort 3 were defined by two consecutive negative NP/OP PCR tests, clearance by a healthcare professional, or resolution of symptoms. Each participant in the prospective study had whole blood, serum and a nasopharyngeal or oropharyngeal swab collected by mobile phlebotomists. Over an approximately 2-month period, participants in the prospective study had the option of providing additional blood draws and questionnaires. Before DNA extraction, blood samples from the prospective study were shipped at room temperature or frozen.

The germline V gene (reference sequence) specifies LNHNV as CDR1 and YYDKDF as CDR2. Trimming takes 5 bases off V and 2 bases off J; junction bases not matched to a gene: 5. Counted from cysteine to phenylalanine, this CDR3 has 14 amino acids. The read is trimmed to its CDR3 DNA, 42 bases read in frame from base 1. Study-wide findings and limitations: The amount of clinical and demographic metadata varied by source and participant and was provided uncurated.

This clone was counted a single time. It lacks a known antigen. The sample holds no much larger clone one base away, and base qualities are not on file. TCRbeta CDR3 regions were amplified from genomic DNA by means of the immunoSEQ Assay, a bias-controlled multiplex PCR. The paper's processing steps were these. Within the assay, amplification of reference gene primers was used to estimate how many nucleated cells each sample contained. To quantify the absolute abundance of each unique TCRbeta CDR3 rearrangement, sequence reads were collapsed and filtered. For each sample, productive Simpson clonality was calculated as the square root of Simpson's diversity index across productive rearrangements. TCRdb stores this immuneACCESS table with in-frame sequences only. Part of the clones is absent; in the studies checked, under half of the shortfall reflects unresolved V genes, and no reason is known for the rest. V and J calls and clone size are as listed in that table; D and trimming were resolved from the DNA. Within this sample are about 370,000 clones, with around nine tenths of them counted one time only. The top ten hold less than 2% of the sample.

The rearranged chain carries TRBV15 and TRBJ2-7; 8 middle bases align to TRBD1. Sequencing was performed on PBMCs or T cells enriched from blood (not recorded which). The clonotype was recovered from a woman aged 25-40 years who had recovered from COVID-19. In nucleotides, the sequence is TGTGCCACCAGCCAACGGACAGGGACCTACGAGCAGTACTTC. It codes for CATSQRTGTYEQYF.